Reported below is one TCR beta chain. The germline V gene encodes CDR1 LGHNA and CDR2 YNFKEQ. Germline trimming cut 1 base from V and 7 bases from J; bases unmatched to any gene: 11. The CDR3 spans 18 residues. This specimen comes from a study of blood T cell repertoires in COVID-19. Across the study: Material from acute and convalescent COVID-19 was sourced from the United States, Italy and Spain. From T cells, B-cell-depleted T cells, or PBMCs came the material, which was cDNA or gDNA.

Some clones are missing from TCRdb's copy, which holds only in-frame ones; the method was immunoSEQ multiplex PCR. The sample yields some 42,000 clones, about 88% seen once. Sequencing input: peripheral blood. This TCR came from a human donor in a cohort sampled during active COVID-19. V is TRBV4-2 and J is TRBJ1-4; TRBD1 agrees at 11 bases. The CDR3 protein is CASSQVPGQGVSGEKLFF. CDR3 DNA sequence: TGTGCCAGCAGCCAAGTTCCGGGACAGGGGGTAAGCGGTGAAAAACTGTTTTTT.